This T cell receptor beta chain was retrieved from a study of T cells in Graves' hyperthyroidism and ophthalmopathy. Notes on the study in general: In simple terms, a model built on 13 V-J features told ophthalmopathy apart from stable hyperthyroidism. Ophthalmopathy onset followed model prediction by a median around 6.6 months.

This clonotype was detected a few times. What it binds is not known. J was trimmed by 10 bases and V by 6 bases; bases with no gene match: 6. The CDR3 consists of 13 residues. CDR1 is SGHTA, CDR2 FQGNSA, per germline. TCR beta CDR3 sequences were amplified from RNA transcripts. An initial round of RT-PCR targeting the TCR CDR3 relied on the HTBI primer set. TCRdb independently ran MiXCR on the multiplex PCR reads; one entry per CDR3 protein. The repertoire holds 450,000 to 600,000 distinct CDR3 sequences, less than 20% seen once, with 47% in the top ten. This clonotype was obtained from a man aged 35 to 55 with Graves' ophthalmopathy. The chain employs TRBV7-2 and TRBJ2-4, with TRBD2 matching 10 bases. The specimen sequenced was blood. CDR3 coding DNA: TGTGCCAGCAGGGGGAGCGGGGGGGGGATTCAGTACTTC. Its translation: CASRGSGGGIQYF.